The rows below give T cell receptor beta chains drawn from one sample of a study of OX40 agonist ivuxolimab in advanced cancers. The data were produced by immunoSEQ multiplex PCR, yet TCRdb's version contains in-frame clones alone and is incomplete. The sample includes roughly 14,000 clones, over 55% of them seen just once. The sequences come from CD4+ or CD8+ T cells sorted from blood, collected in a trial of the OX40 agonist ivuxolimab. The receptors originated from an adult with an advanced solid tumor such as melanoma, head and neck, liver or kidney cancer. Each CDR3 is given with its conserved first and last residue. D genes are given only for firm matches. Clone size appears in some rows only: once, few, many, or a class for an expanded clone.

-,TRBJ1-6,TRBV11-2,-,CASSLGSPLHF,TGTGCCAGCAGCTTAGGATCACCCCTCCACTTT
-,TRBJ2-7,TRBV7-9,-,CASSSGLLIEQYF,TGTGCCAGCAGCTCCGGGCTACTTATCGAGCAGTACTTC
-,TRBJ2-7,TRBV13,TRBD1,CASSLRGQSYEQYF,TGTGCCAGCAGCTTACGGGGACAGAGCTACGAGCAGTACTTC
-,TRBJ2-5,TRBV23-1,TRBD2,CASSQSTSGQETQYF,TGCGCCAGCAGTCAATCGACTAGCGGGCAAGAGACCCAGTACTTC
-,TRBJ2-5,TRBV2,TRBD2,CASSEGPFGLAGTQYF,TGTGCCAGCAGTGAAGGACCGTTTGGGCTAGCGGGGACCCAGTACTTC
once,TRBJ2-7,TRBV5-4,-,CASSLAPGSTYEQYF,TGTGCCAGCAGCTTGGCCCCAGGCAGCACCTACGAGCAGTACTTC
-,TRBJ2-6,TRBV5-4,-,CASSLSGGGANVLTF,TGTGCCAGCAGCTTGTCGGGTGGCGGGGCCAACGTCCTGACTTTC
-,TRBJ2-7,TRBV13,-,CASSLVSNEQYF,TGTGCCAGCAGCTTAGTATCCAACGAGCAGTACTTC
-,TRBJ1-5,TRBV5-3,-,CARRTRIVIQWGDQPQHF,TGTGCCAGAAGGACAAGAATAGTCATACAGTGGGGTGATCAGCCCCAGCATTTT
-,TRBJ1-1,TRBV6-5,-,CASSPLMNTEAFF,TGTGCCAGCAGTCCACTAATGAACACTGAAGCTTTCTTT
-,TRBJ2-7,TRBV7-6,TRBD1,CASSLGPGQGYEQYF,TGTGCCAGCAGCTTAGGTCCGGGACAGGGCTACGAGCAGTACTTC
-,TRBJ1-5,TRBV27,-,CASSLRGDPSNQPQHF,TGTGCCAGCAGTTTAAGGGGGGACCCCAGCAATCAGCCCCAGCATTTT
-,TRBJ2-3,TRBV10-3,TRBD1,CAISEDRGSTDTQYF,TGTGCCATCAGTGAGGACAGGGGTAGCACAGATACGCAGTATTTT
-,TRBJ2-3,TRBV5-6,TRBD2,CASSSIPAQRGAGDTQYF,TGTGCCAGCAGCTCCATACCCGCCCAGCGGGGGGCAGGAGATACGCAGTATTTT
-,TRBJ2-7,TRBV21-1,-,CASSKLGPGHHPGYEQYF,TGTGCCAGCAGCAAACTCGGGCCAGGCCACCACCCTGGCTACGAGCAGTACTTC
few,TRBJ2-2,TRBV5-1,-,CASSPYGARTGELFF,TGCGCCAGCAGCCCGTACGGGGCTCGAACCGGGGAGCTGTTTTTT
-,TRBJ2-5,TRBV10-1,-,CASSDPETQYF,TGCGCCAGCAGCGACCCAGAGACCCAGTACTTC
-,TRBJ2-3,TRBV10-1,-,CASSEGGVTDTQYF,TGCGCCAGCAGTGAAGGGGGAGTGACAGATACGCAGTATTTT
-,TRBJ1-2,TRBV4-3,-,CASSQGYGSTYGYTF,TGCGCCAGCAGCCAAGGCTATGGCAGTACATATGGCTACACCTTC
-,TRBJ2-7,TRBV5-6,-,CASLFLEQYF,TGTGCCAGCTTGTTCCTCGAGCAGTACTTC
-,TRBJ2-7,TRBV4-3,TRBD2,CASSQDLPSGGDRSYEQCF,TGCGCCAGCAGCCAAGATTTGCCTAGCGGGGGGGATAGATCCTACGAGCAGTGCTTC
-,TRBJ2-7,TRBV6-5,-,CASSSPYEQYF,TGTGCCAGCAGTTCCCCCTACGAGCAGTACTTC
-,TRBJ2-1,TRBV19,-,CASSIPGRYNEQFF,TGTGCCAGTAGTATCCCAGGACGGTACAATGAGCAGTTCTTC
-,TRBJ1-6,TRBV10-3,TRBD1,CAISHGTGEYNSPLHF,TGTGCCATCAGTCACGGGACAGGGGAATATAATTCACCCCTCCACTTT
few,TRBJ2-2,TRBV7-9,-,CASSQTVNTGELFF,TGTGCCAGCAGCCAGACCGTGAACACCGGGGAGCTGTTTTTT
once,TRBJ1-3,TRBV9,-,CASSVAGNSGNTIYF,TGTGCCAGCAGCGTAGCGGGGAACTCTGGAAACACCATATATTTT
-,TRBJ1-5,TRBV5-1,-,CASSNTGPSTDTQHF,TGCGCCAGCAGCAATACGGGGCCAAGCACAGATACGCAGCATTTT
-,TRBJ2-5,TRBV5-4,TRBD2,CASSLTSGGETQYF,TGTGCCAGCAGCTTGACTAGCGGGGGAGAGACCCAGTACTTC
-,TRBJ2-4,TRBV5-6,TRBD1,CASSLWQGAHYIQYF,TGTGCCAGCAGCTTGTGGCAGGGGGCCCATTACATTCAGTACTTC
medium-sized,TRBJ1-2,TRBV27,-,CASSLSGWGYGYTF,TGTGCCAGCAGTTTATCAGGGTGGGGGTATGGCTACACCTTC
medium-sized,TRBJ1-2,TRBV19,-,CASSSTTFWDGYTF,TGTGCCAGTAGTTCGACAACCTTCTGGGATGGCTACACCTTC
-,TRBJ2-3,TRBV7-3,-,CASSLALEGTQYF,TGTGCCAGCAGCTTAGCCCTTGAGGGTACGCAGTATTTT
-,TRBJ2-7,TRBV6-9,-,CASSVGGGVYEQYF,TGTGCCAGCAGTGTTGGAGGAGGGGTCTACGAGCAGTACTTC
few,TRBJ2-7,TRBV7-6,TRBD1,CASSFLPGGADEQYF,TGTGCCAGCAGCTTTCTTCCAGGGGGCGCCGACGAGCAGTACTTC
-,TRBJ1-2,TRBV21-1,-,CASSRTGGGYTF,TGTGCCAGCAGCAGGACAGGAGGGGGCTACACCTTC
-,TRBJ2-2,TRBV9,-,CASSAGTTGELFF,TGTGCCAGCAGCGCGGGGACCACCGGGGAGCTGTTTTTT
-,TRBJ2-1,TRBV4-3,-,CASSQDTGPNEQFF,TGCGCCAGCAGCCAAGATACCGGGCCCAATGAGCAGTTCTTC
-,TRBJ1-5,TRBV6-5,-,CASRLPGDQPQHF,TGTGCCAGCAGGTTACCGGGTGATCAGCCCCAGCATTTT
-,TRBJ2-7,TRBV7-9,-,CASSIGPYEQYF,TGTGCCAGCAGCATAGGGCCATACGAGCAGTACTTC
-,TRBJ1-5,TRBV25-1,-,CASSADHSNQPQHF,TGTGCCAGCAGTGCTGACCATAGCAATCAGCCCCAGCATTTT
few,TRBJ2-7,TRBV27,-,CASSRGPYEQYF,TGTGCCAGCAGTAGAGGGCCCTACGAGCAGTACTTC
few,TRBJ2-1,TRBV7-7,-,CASSLTETREQFF,TGTGCCAGCAGCCTGACAGAGACCCGGGAGCAGTTCTTC
medium-sized,TRBJ1-1,TRBV27,-,CASSLIMNTEAFF,TGTGCCAGCAGTTTAATCATGAACACTGAAGCTTTCTTT
-,TRBJ1-6,TRBV5-8,TRBD1,CASSLDREWSPLHF,TGTGCCAGCAGCCTTGACAGGGAATGGTCACCCCTCCACTTT
few,TRBJ2-7,TRBV29-1,TRBD1,CSVLTGSNSYEQYF,TGCAGCGTGCTGACAGGGTCTAACTCCTACGAGCAGTACTTC
-,TRBJ1-4,TRBV28,TRBD1,CASRPQYGTVPNEKLFF,TGTGCCAGCAGACCACAATACGGGACAGTGCCTAATGAAAAACTGTTTTTT
-,TRBJ2-4,TRBV7-9,-,CASSSSGQVGFAKNIQYF,TGTGCCAGCAGCTCTTCTGGGCAAGTGGGGTTCGCCAAAAACATTCAGTACTTC
-,TRBJ1-2,TRBV2,-,CASSDRVVPYGYTF,TGTGCCAGCAGTGACAGGGTGGTCCCCTATGGCTACACCTTC
-,TRBJ1-6,TRBV10-1,-,CASSQGLNSPLHF,TGCGCCAGCTCCCAGGGCCTCAATTCACCCCTCCACTTT
few,TRBJ1-6,TRBV28,TRBD1,CASRDARQGVRSPLHF,TGTGCCAGCAGAGATGCTAGACAGGGAGTTCGTTCACCCCTCCACTTT
few,TRBJ2-7,TRBV11-1,-,CASSLAGGGTYEQYF,TGTGCCAGCAGCTTAGCAGGTGGAGGGACCTACGAGCAGTACTTC
once,TRBJ2-7,TRBV7-9,TRBD2,CASSPPRAGGNYEQYF,TGTGCCAGCAGCCCCCCGAGAGCGGGGGGAAACTACGAGCAGTACTTC
-,TRBJ2-3,TRBV9,-,CASSVGSTYTDTQYF,TGTGCCAGCAGCGTCGGCAGTACCTACACAGATACGCAGTATTTT
few,TRBJ2-7,TRBV13,-,CASSLNAGTREQYF,TGTGCCAGCAGCTTAAATGCGGGGACGAGGGAGCAGTACTTC
-,TRBJ2-1,TRBV4-2,TRBD2,CASSQDLAGGDNEQFF,TGTGCCAGCAGCCAAGATCTAGCGGGGGGGGACAATGAGCAGTTCTTC